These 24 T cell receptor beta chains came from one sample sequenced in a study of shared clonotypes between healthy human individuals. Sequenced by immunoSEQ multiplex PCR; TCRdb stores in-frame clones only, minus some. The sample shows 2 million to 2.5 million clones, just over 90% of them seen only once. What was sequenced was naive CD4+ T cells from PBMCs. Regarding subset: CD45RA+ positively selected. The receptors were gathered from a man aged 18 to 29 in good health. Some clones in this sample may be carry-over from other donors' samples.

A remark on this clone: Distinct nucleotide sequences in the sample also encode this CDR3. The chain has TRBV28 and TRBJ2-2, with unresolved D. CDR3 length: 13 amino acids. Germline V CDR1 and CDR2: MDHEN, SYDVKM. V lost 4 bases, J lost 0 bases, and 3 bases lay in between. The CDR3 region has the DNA TGTGCCAGCAGTTCCTCGAACACCGGGGAGCTGTTTTTT. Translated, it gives CASSSSNTGELFF.

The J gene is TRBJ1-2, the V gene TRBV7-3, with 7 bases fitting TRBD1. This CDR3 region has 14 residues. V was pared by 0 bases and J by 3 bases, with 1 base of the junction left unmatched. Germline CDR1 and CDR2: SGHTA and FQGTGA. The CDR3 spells CASSLTGQDYGYTF. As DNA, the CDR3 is TGTGCCAGCAGCTTAACAGGACAGGACTATGGCTACACCTTC.

The CDR3 loop is CASSPVPAGNTGELFF. CDR3 DNA: TGTGCCAGCAGCCCTGTTCCAGCGGGGAACACCGGGGAGCTGTTTTTT. The chain has TRBV11-2 and TRBJ2-2; TRBD2 is a possible D gene (6 bases). Trimming stripped 5 bases from V and 1 base from J, with 14 bases between. This CDR3 spans 16 amino acids. Germline V gives CDR1 SGHAT, CDR2 FQNNGV.

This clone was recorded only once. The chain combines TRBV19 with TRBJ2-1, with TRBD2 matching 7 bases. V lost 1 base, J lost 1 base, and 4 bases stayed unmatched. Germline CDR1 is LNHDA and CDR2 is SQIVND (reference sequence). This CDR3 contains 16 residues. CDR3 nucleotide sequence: TGTGCCAGTAGTATAGGCGGGAGCCGGTCCTACAATGAGCAGTTCTTC. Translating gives CASSIGGSRSYNEQFF.

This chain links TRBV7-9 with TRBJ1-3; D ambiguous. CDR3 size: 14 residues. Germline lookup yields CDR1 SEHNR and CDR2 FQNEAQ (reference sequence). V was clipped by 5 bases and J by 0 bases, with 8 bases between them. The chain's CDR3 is CASSHRGSGNTIYF. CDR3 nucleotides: TGTGCCAGCAGCCACCGGGGCTCTGGAAACACCATATATTTT.

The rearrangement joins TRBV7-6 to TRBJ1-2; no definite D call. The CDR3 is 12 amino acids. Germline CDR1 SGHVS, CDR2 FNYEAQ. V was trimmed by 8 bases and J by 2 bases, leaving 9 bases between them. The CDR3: CASGNTNYGYTF. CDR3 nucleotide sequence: TGTGCCAGCGGGAATACCAACTATGGCTACACCTTC.

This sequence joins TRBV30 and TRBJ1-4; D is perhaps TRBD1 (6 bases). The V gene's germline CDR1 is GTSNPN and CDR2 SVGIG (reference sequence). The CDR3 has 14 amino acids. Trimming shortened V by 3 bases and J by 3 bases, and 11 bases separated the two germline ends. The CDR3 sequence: CAWRIQGANEKLFF. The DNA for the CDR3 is TGTGCCTGGAGGATACAGGGAGCTAATGAAAAACTGTTTTTT.

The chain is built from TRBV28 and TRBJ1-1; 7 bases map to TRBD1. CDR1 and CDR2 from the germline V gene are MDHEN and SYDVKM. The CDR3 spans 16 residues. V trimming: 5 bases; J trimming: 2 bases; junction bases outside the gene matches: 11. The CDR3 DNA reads TGTGCCAGCAGTCGCATAAGGACAGGACTAAACACTGAAGCTTTCTTT. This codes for CASSRIRTGLNTEAFF. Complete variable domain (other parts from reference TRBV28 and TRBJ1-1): DVKVTQSSRYLVKRTGEKVFLECVQDMDHENMFWYRQDPGLGLRLIYFSYDVKMKEKGDIPEGYSVSREKKERFSLILESASTNQTSMYLCASSRIRTGLNTEAFFGQGTRLTVV.

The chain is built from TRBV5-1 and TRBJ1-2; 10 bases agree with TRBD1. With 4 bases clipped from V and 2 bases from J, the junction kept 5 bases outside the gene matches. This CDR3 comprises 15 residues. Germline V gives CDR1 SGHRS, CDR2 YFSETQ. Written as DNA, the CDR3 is TGCGCCAGCAGCCCGAGACAGGGGGCCAACTATGGCTACACCTTC. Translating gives CASSPRQGANYGYTF.

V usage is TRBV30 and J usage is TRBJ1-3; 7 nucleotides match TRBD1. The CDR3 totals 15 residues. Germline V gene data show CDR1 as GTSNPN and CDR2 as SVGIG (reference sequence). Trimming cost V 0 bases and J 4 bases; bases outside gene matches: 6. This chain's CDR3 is CAWSVGPGQGNTIYF. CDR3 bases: TGTGCCTGGAGTGTGGGACCGGGACAGGGAAACACCATATATTTT.

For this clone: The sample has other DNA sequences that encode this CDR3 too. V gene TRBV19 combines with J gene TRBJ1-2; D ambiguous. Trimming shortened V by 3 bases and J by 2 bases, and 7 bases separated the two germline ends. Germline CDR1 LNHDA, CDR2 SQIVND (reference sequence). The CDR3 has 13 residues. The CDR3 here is CASSIAGNYGYTF. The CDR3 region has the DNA TGTGCCAGTAGTATTGCAGGAAACTATGGCTACACCTTC.

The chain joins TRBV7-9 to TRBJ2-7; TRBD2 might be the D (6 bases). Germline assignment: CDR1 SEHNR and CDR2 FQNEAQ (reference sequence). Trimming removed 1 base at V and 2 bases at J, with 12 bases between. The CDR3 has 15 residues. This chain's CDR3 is CASSLVLAKAYEQYF. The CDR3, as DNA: TGTGCCAGCAGCTTAGTTCTAGCGAAAGCCTACGAGCAGTACTTC.

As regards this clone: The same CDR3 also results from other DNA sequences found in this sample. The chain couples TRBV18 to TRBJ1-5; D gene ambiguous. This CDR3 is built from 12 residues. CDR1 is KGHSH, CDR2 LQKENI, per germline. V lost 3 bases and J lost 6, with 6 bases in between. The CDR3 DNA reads TGTGCCAGCTCACCGCCTGGTCAGCCCCAGCATTTT. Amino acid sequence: CASSPPGQPQHF. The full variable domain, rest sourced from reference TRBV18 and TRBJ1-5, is NAGVMQNPRHLVRRRGQEARLRCSPMKGHSHVYWYRQLPEEGLKFMVYLQKENIIDESGMPKERFSAEFPKEGPSILRIQQVVRGDSAAYFCASSPPGQPQHFGDGTRLSIL.

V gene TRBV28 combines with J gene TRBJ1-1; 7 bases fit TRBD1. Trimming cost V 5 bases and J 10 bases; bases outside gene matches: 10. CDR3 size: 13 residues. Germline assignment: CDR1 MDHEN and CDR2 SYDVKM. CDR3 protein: CASSPGGSMGAFF. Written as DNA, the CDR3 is TGTGCCAGCAGTCCAGGGGGTTCGATGGGAGCTTTCTTT.

This CDR3 reads CASSPSLRTGNEKLFF. The CDR3 nucleotides are TGTGCCAGCAGCCCTTCTCTTCGGACAGGGAATGAAAAACTGTTTTTT. The V call is TRBV9, the J call TRBJ1-4; 8 bases fit TRBD1. The CDR3 contains 16 residues. J lost 5 bases, V lost 4 bases, and 10 bases had no gene match. Germline V gives CDR1 SGDLS, CDR2 YYNGEE.

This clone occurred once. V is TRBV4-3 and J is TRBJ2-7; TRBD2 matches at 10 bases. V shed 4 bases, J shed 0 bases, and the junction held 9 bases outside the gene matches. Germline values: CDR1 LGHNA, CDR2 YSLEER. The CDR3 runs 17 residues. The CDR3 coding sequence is TGCGCCAGCAGCCGGGTACCTAGCGGGAGTGGCTCCTACGAGCAGTACTTC. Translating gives CASSRVPSGSGSYEQYF.

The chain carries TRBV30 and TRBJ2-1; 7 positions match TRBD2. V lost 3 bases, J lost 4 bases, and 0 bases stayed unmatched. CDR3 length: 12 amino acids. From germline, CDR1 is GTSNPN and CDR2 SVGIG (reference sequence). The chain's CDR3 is CAWRRGYNEQFF. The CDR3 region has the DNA TGTGCCTGGAGGCGGGGGTACAATGAGCAGTTCTTC.

CDR3 protein: CASSFAGANTEAFF. As DNA, the CDR3 is TGTGCCAGCAGCTTCGCGGGGGCGAACACTGAAGCTTTCTTT. This chain uses TRBV7-2 with TRBJ1-1; D possibly corresponds to TRBD1 (6 bases). The CDR3 runs to 14 residues. Trimming cost V 3 bases and J 1 base, with 9 bases left between them. Per the germline V gene, CDR1 is SGHTA and CDR2 is FQGNSA.

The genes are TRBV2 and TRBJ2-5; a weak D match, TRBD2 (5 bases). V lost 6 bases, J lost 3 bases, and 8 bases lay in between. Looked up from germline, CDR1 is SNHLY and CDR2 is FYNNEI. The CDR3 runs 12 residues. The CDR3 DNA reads TGTGCCAGCAGGAGGGAGAAAGAGACCCAGTACTTC. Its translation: CASRREKETQYF.

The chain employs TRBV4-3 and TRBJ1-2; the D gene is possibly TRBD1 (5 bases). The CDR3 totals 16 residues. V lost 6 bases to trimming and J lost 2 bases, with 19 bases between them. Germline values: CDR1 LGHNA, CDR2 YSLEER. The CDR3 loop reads CASSRGHHDTNYGYTF. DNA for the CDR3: TGCGCCAGCAGTCGAGGACACCACGACACCAACTATGGCTACACCTTC.

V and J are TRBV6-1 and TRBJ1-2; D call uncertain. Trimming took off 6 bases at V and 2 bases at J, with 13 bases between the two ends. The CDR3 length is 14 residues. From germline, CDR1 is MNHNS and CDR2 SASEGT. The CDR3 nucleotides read TGTGCCAGCAGACAACAAATGATCAACTATGGCTACACCTTC. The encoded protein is CASRQQMINYGYTF.

The CDR3, as DNA: TGTGCCAGTAGTATGGTATTTGGGGCTACAACTAATGAAAAACTGTTTTTT. This encodes CASSMVFGATTNEKLFF. The rearrangement links TRBV19 to TRBJ1-4; possibly TRBD1 for D (5 bases). This CDR3 is built from 17 residues. Germline V gives CDR1 LNHDA, CDR2 SQIVND (reference sequence). V lost 3 bases, J lost 0 bases, and 14 bases lay in between.

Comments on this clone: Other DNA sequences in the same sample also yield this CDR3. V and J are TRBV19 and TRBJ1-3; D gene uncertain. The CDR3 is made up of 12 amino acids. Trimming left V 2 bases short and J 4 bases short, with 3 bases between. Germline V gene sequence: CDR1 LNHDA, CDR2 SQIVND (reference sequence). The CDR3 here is CASSISGNTIYF. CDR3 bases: TGTGCCAGTAGTATATCCGGAAACACCATATATTTT.

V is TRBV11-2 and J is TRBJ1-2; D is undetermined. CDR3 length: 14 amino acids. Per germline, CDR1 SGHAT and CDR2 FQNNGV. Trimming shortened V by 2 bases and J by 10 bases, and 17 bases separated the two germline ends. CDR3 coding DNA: TGTGCCAGCAGCTTACTTTTGGGGAATGCCGACTACACCTTC. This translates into CASSLLLGNADYTF.